This T cell receptor beta chain was sequenced in a study of cytomegalovirus exposure and HLA in healthy donors. Overall study findings and caveats: Among CMV-associated TCR beta chains, most appeared HLA-restricted in a later analysis.

Note on this clone: What it recognizes is unknown.

The CDR3 totals 13 residues. CDR1 and CDR2 (germline): SGHNT, YENEEA. V lost 4 bases and J lost 6, with 13 bases in between. PCR employed 60 Vbeta and 13 Jbeta primers. The data were produced by immunoSEQ multiplex PCR, yet TCRdb's version contains in-frame clones alone and is incomplete. The sample lists fewer than 250,000 clones; around 87% were seen once. The chain uses TRBV11-3 and TRBJ2-7; possible D gene TRBD1, 8 bases. The sequenced sample consisted of PBMCs. The source is a man aged 25-45 years in good health and CMV-seronegative. CDR3 sequence (DNA): TGTGCCAGCAGCTCAACAGGGGGGGTCGAGCAGTACTTC. Translating gives CASSSTGGVEQYF.